This T cell receptor (beta chain) was captured in a study of cytomegalovirus exposure and HLA in healthy donors. Turning to the study itself: Within the Caucasian-associated ancestry cluster were approximately 77% of the roughly 360 genotyped donors.

PCR used 60 Vbeta primers and 13 Jbeta primers. The repertoire was sequenced with immunoSEQ multiplex PCR; TCRdb's copy has only in-frame clones and lacks some. Its listing shows about 44,000 clones. V lost 4 bases, J lost 7 bases, and 8 bases stayed unmatched. The germline V gene encodes CDR1 SGHNT and CDR2 YYREEE (reference sequence). There are 15 residues in the CDR3. As to this clone: Its specificity is not known.

The study, taken as a whole, reports: Sequencing depth across donors, presence/absence analyses assumed, was roughly uniform.

The sequencing input was PBMCs. The clonotype was recovered from a male donor in good health and CMV-seronegative. The chain has TRBV5-4 and TRBJ2-7, with 13 bases identical to TRBD2. CDR3 region: CASSLGLAGVGEQYF. CDR3 DNA sequence: TGTGCCAGCAGCCTTGGACTAGCGGGAGTGGGGGAGCAGTACTTC.